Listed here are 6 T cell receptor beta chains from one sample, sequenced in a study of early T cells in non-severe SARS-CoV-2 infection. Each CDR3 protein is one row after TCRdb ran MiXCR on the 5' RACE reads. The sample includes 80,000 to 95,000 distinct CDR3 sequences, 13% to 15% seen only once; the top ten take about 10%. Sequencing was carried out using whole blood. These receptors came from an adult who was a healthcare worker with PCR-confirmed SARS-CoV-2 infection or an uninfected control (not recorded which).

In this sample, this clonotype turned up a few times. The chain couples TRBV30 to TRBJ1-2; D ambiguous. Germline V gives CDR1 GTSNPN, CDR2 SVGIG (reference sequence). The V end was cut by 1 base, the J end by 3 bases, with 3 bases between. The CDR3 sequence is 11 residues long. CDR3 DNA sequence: TGTGCCTGGAGTGCCCACTATGGCTACACCTTC. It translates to CAWSAHYGYTF.

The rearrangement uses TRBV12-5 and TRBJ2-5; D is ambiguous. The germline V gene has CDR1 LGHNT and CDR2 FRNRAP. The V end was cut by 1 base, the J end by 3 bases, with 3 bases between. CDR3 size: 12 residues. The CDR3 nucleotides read TGTGCTAGTGGTTTGGAAAAAGAGACCCAGTACTTC. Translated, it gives CASGLEKETQYF.

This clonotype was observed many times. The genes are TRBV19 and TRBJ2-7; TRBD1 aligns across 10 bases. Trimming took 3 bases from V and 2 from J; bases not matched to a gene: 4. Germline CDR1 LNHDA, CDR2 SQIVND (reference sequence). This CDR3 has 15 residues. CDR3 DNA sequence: TGTGCCAGTAGTATTGGACAGGGGGTCGCCTACGAGCAGTACTTC. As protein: CASSIGQGVAYEQYF.

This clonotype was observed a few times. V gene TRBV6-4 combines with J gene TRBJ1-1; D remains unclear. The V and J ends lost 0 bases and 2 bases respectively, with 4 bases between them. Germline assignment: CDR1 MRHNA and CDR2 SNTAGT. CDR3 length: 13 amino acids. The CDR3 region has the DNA TGTGCCAGCAGTGACTCCCCCAACACTGAAGCTTTCTTT. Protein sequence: CASSDSPNTEAFF.

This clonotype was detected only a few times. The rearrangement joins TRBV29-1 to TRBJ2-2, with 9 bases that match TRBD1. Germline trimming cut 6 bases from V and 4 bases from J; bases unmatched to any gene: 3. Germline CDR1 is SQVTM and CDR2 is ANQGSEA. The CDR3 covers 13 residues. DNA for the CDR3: TGCAGCGTGGACAGGGGAGGCACCGGGGAGCTGTTTTTT. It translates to CSVDRGGTGELFF.

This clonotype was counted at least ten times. CDR3 sequence: CSASPSEGGGEKLFF. The DNA of the CDR3 is TGCAGTGCTAGTCCTTCTGAGGGAGGAGGAGAAAAACTGTTTTTT. The chain recombines TRBV20-1 with TRBJ1-4; D gene unclear. The V end lost 3 bases, the J end lost 8 bases, and 19 bases lay between the germline ends. Looked up from germline, CDR1 is DFQATT and CDR2 is SNEGSKA (reference sequence). This CDR3 region has 15 residues.